These 22 T cell receptor beta chains share one sample of origin, sequenced in a study of TIL therapy for anti-PD-1-resistant metastatic lung cancer. Noted time point: pre-treatment sample, taken before nivolumab and TIL therapy. This was the immunoSEQ v3 assay. The data were produced by immunoSEQ multiplex PCR, yet TCRdb's version contains in-frame clones alone and is incomplete. This sample has roughly 20,000 clones; almost 80% occur once, and the top ten carry 7.4%. Sequencing was performed on blood, taken at baseline. The receptor source for this set is a person between 30 and 79 years old with non-small cell lung cancer.

The chain couples TRBV6-2 or TRBV6-3 to TRBJ1-1; no clear D gene. The CDR3 is made up of 12 amino acids. Germline assignment: CDR1 MNHEY and CDR2 SVGEGT. Trimming removed 5 bases from V and 11 bases from J, with 15 bases in between. This CDR3 reads CASSPSYDWAFF. The CDR3 DNA follows: TGTGCCAGCAGTCCATCCTATGATTGGGCTTTCTTT.

The chain employs TRBV6-5 and TRBJ1-5; D may be TRBD1 (5 bases). V was clipped by 9 bases and J by 3 bases, with 12 bases between them. The germline V gene has CDR1 MNHEY and CDR2 SVGAGI. The CDR3 is 13 amino acids. The CDR3 protein is CASYSGSNQPQHF. The CDR3 nucleotides are TGTGCCAGTTATTCAGGGTCCAATCAGCCCCAGCATTTT.

Comments on this clone: Other DNA sequences from this sample encode an identical CDR3 as well. This chain joins TRBV18 and TRBJ1-1; 7 bases line up with TRBD1. Trimming took 6 bases from V and 2 from J; bases not matched to a gene: 9. CDR3 size: 15 residues. Germline CDR1 KGHSH, CDR2 LQKENI. CDR3 region: CASSPRQGANTEAFF. In DNA, the CDR3 is TGTGCCAGCTCGCCGAGACAGGGCGCCAACACTGAAGCTTTCTTT.

This chain connects TRBV7-2 to TRBJ1-2; no clear D. Per the germline V gene, CDR1 is SGHTA and CDR2 is FQGNSA. V dropped 1 base and J dropped 2 bases, with 5 bases sitting between them. The CDR3 length is 13 residues. The CDR3 loop is CASSLGGNYGYTF. The CDR3 bases are TGTGCCAGCAGCTTAGGAGGCAACTATGGCTACACCTTC.

This clone was detected only once. V gene TRBV19 combines with J gene TRBJ1-5, with D maybe TRBD1 (5 bases). Germline CDR1 is LNHDA and CDR2 is SQIVND (reference sequence). V shed 1 base and J shed 7 bases, with 17 bases lying between them. The CDR3 spans 16 residues. CDR3 nucleotide sequence: TGTGCCAGTAGTATAGGAGTGGTGACAGTTCCCCAGCCCCAGCATTTT. Translation: CASSIGVVTVPQPQHF. The entire variable domain, with the rest obtained from reference TRBV19 and TRBJ1-5, is as follows: DGGITQSPKYLFRKEGQNVTLSCEQNLNHDAMYWYRQDPGQGLRLIYYSQIVNDFQKGDIAEGYSVSREKKESFPLTVTSAQKNPTAFYLCASSIGVVTVPQPQHFGDGTRLSIL.

This clone was observed a single time. The genes are TRBV12-3 or TRBV12-4 and TRBJ1-4, with no clear D. Trimming shortened V by 3 bases and J by 8 bases, and 4 bases separated the two germline ends. The CDR3 runs to 11 residues. This CDR3 is CASSFREKLFF. CDR3 sequence (DNA): TGTGCCAGCAGTTTCAGGGAAAAACTGTTTTTT.

The rearrangement uses TRBV27 and TRBJ1-1; 9 bases map to TRBD1. CDR1 is MNHEY and CDR2 is SMNVEV in the germline V gene (reference sequence). This CDR3 comprises 14 residues. Trimming removed 0 bases from V and 4 bases from J; junction bases left unmatched: 0. The CDR3 region has the DNA TGTGCCAGCAGTTTATCGACAGGGGGCACTGAAGCTTTCTTT. It is translated as CASSLSTGGTEAFF.

This clone was found a few times. The chain has TRBV20-1 and TRBJ1-5; no definite D call. The CDR3 totals 12 residues. Trimming shortened V by 3 bases and J by 0 bases, and 3 bases separated the two germline ends. The V gene's germline CDR1 is DFQATT and CDR2 SNEGSKA (reference sequence). The CDR3 nucleotides are TGCAGTGCTAGTACTAGCAATCAGCCCCAGCATTTT. Translation: CSASTSNQPQHF.

The chain is built from TRBV11-3 and TRBJ2-3; TRBD1 is a possible D gene (6 bases). The germline V and J ends were trimmed by 8 bases and 1 base, with 10 bases remaining between them. The CDR3 is made up of 13 amino acids. Germline CDR1 and CDR2: SGHNT and YENEEA. The CDR3 region is CASEGQGTDTQYF. CDR3 nucleotides: TGTGCCAGCGAGGGACAAGGCACAGATACGCAGTATTTT.

The chain joins TRBV12-3 or TRBV12-4 to TRBJ2-7; 7 positions match TRBD2. Germline trimming cut 6 bases from V and 3 bases from J; bases unmatched to any gene: 5. The CDR3 is made up of 13 amino acids. For the CDR3, the DNA is TGTGCCAGCAGCCGGGGGGAAGGCTACGAGCAGTACTTC. It specifies CASSRGEGYEQYF.

This chain connects TRBV3-1 (or the pseudogene TRBV3-2) to TRBJ2-2, with TRBD2 identical over 9 bases. The V and J ends lost 5 bases and 3 bases, in that order; junction bases with no gene match: 4. Germline V gene sequence: CDR1 LGHDT, CDR2 YNNKEL (reference sequence). The CDR3 is 15 amino acids. The CDR3 coding sequence is TGTGCCAGCAGCTCGCGGGGGGGCGACACCGGGGAGCTGTTTTTT. Translation: CASSSRGGDTGELFF.

V usage is TRBV13 and J usage is TRBJ2-7; a possible D gene is TRBD1 (6 bases). Germline V gene sequence: CDR1 PRHDT, CDR2 FYEKMQ (reference sequence). V was cut by 3 bases and J by 0 bases, with 9 bases left in between. CDR3 length equals 14 residues. CDR3 DNA sequence: TGTGCCAGCAGCTTGGTGACAGGCTCCTACGAGCAGTACTTC. Its translation is CASSLVTGSYEQYF.

The rearrangement links TRBV30 to TRBJ2-2; D not resolved. Germline V gives CDR1 GTSNPN, CDR2 SVGIG (reference sequence). The CDR3 contains 14 residues. Trimming shortened V by 4 bases and J by 0 bases, and 9 bases separated the two germline ends. Here the CDR3 reads CAWTFRPNTGELFF. The CDR3 DNA follows: TGTGCCTGGACCTTTAGACCGAACACCGGGGAGCTGTTTTTT. Full variable domain (rest looked up from reference TRBV30 and TRBJ2-2): SQTIHQWPATLVQPVGSPLSLECTVEGTSNPNLYWYRQAAGRGLQLLFYSVGIGQISSEVPQNLSASRPQDRQFILSSKKLLLSDSGFYLCAWTFRPNTGELFFGEGSRLTVL.

V gene TRBV6-5 combines with J gene TRBJ2-7; D might be TRBD1 or TRBD2, each matching 5 bases. Germline lookup yields CDR1 MNHEY and CDR2 SVGAGI. V shed 6 bases and J shed 13 bases, with 22 bases lying between them. CDR3 size: 13 residues. CDR3 DNA: TGTGCCAGCAGGACTCACGACAGAGGGCTTTTTTACTTC. This gives the protein CASRTHDRGLFYF.

The V and J genes are TRBV10-2 and TRBJ1-6; 9 nucleotides match TRBD1. The length of the CDR3 is 15 residues. Per the germline V gene, CDR1 is WSHSY and CDR2 is SAAADI. Losses at the gene ends were 6 bases for V and 7 bases for J; bases not matched to a gene: 7. The CDR3 is CASRTGQGWNSPLHF. CDR3 DNA sequence: TGCGCCAGCAGGACGGGACAGGGATGGAATTCACCCCTCCACTTT.

The rearrangement uses TRBV2 and TRBJ2-3; 15 nucleotides align to TRBD2. Germline CDR1 is SNHLY and CDR2 is FYNNEI. The CDR3 sequence is 20 residues long. The V segment lost 2 bases and the J segment 6 bases; nucleotides outside the gene matches: 15. For the CDR3, the DNA is TGTGCCAGCAGTGAAAAACTGTGGACGGGGACTAGCGGGAGGAGGGATACGCAGTATTTT. Amino acids: CASSEKLWTGTSGRRDTQYF.

This clone has only one observation. The chain recombines TRBV5-1 with TRBJ1-2, with 8 bases that match TRBD1. This CDR3 contains 16 residues. The trim removed 3 bases at V and 2 bases at J, leaving 9 bases unmatched. CDR1 SGHRS and CDR2 YFSETQ come from the germline V gene. The DNA of the CDR3 is TGCGCCAGCAGCTCGGTTGACAGGGGATCGAACTATGGCTACACCTTC. Protein sequence: CASSSVDRGSNYGYTF.

The genes are TRBV7-2 and TRBJ2-7; TRBD2 matches 9 bases. After removal of 3 bases from V and 0 bases from J, the junction contained 6 bases not matched to a gene. This CDR3 comprises 16 residues. Germline assignment: CDR1 SGHTA and CDR2 FQGNSA. CDR3 nucleotides: TGTGCCAGCAGCTTCAAGCGGGGGGCGAGCTCCTACGAGCAGTACTTC. Its protein is CASSFKRGASSYEQYF.

The chain combines TRBV11-3 with TRBJ2-2, with D uncertain. CDR3 length: 13 residues. Per the germline V gene, CDR1 is SGHNT and CDR2 is YENEEA. V was cut by 0 bases and J by 9 bases, with 8 bases left in between. Here the CDR3 DNA reads TGTGCCAGCAGCTTAGATAGTCGGAGGGAGCTGTTTTTT. Its protein is CASSLDSRRELFF.

The chain carries TRBV5-5 and TRBJ1-5; tentatively, D is TRBD1 (5 bases). The V end was cut by 4 bases, the J end by 11 bases, with 22 bases between. The V gene's germline CDR1 is SGHKS and CDR2 YYEKEE (reference sequence). The CDR3 extends over 15 amino acids. The CDR3 sequence is CASSRLDTRQWAQHF. CDR3 sequence (DNA): TGTGCCAGCAGCCGACTGGACACCCGCCAATGGGCCCAGCATTTT.

The chain has TRBV11-3 and TRBJ2-3; 9 nucleotides align to TRBD1. J gave up 6 bases and V 5 bases, and 6 bases lay outside the gene matches. Germline assignment: CDR1 SGHNT and CDR2 YENEEA. The CDR3 length is 14 residues. CDR3 protein: CASSPGQGTDTQYF. The CDR3 nucleotides read TGTGCCAGCAGCCCCGGACAGGGGACGGATACGCAGTATTTT.

The chain uses TRBV9 and TRBJ2-5; perhaps TRBD2 as D (5 bases). The V end was cut by 3 bases, the J end by 2 bases, with 8 bases between. This CDR3 contains 13 residues. Germline V CDR1 and CDR2: SGDLS, YYNGEE. The CDR3: CASSASGQETQYF. CDR3 nucleotide sequence: TGTGCCAGCAGCGCCAGCGGTCAAGAGACCCAGTACTTC.